Shown below are 9 T cell receptor beta chains from a single sample sequenced in a study of cytomegalovirus exposure and HLA in healthy donors. The PCR made use of 60 Vbeta and 13 Jbeta primers. Clones were read by immunoSEQ multiplex PCR, and TCRdb kept only the in-frame ones, dropping some. The table includes around 120,000 clones, around 72% detected once. Sequenced material: PBMCs. All receptors derive from a woman in her thirties or forties in good health and CMV-seronegative.

CDR3 loop: CASRPGGTSTDTQYF. For the CDR3, the DNA is TGCGCCAGCAGGCCTGGCGGGACTAGCACAGATACGCAGTATTTT. The V and J genes are TRBV5-1 and TRBJ2-3; possible D gene TRBD2, 6 bases. Germline V CDR1 and CDR2: SGHRS, YFSETQ. Trimming left V 5 bases short and J 0 bases short, with 13 bases between. The CDR3 length is 15 residues.

This rearrangement joins TRBV9 to TRBJ1-5; the D gene is possibly TRBD1 (5 bases). This CDR3 spans 15 amino acids. V was clipped by 0 bases and J by 6 bases, with 13 bases between them. CDR1 and CDR2 (germline): SGDLS, YYNGEE. The CDR3, as DNA: TGTGCCAGCAGCGTAGGTGACACGGGGGGTCAGCCCCAGCATTTT. As protein: CASSVGDTGGQPQHF.

The sample holds one count of this clone. The chain is built from TRBV5-1 and TRBJ2-2; 13 bases fit TRBD2. This CDR3 is 15 amino acids long. V gave up 5 bases and J gave up 5 bases; unmatched junction bases: 3. Germline-derived CDR1 and CDR2 are SGHRS and YFSETQ. In DNA form, the CDR3 reads TGCGCCAGCAGTGGACTAGCGGGAGAAACCGGGGAGCTGTTTTTT. It codes for CASSGLAGETGELFF.

The chain is built from TRBV7-2 and TRBJ2-6, with D possibly matching TRBD2 (6 bases). Trimming took off 5 bases at V and 6 bases at J, with 8 bases between the two ends. In germline, CDR1 is SGHTA, CDR2 FQGNSA. The CDR3 runs 13 residues. CDR3 sequence (DNA): TGTGCCAGCAGCCCGGGGGTGGCCAACGTCCTGACTTTC. Translating gives CASSPGVANVLTF.

V is TRBV5-6 and J is TRBJ2-3; TRBD1 aligns across 9 bases. CDR1 is SGHDT, CDR2 YYEEEE, per germline. The CDR3 has 19 amino acids. With 2 bases clipped from V and 3 bases from J, the junction kept 16 bases outside the gene matches. As DNA, the CDR3 is TGTGCCAGCAGCTTCTCCTCCGGGACAGGGTTTTTTTCGACAGATACGCAGTATTTT. Translating it yields CASSFSSGTGFFSTDTQYF.

The rearrangement joins TRBV28 to TRBJ1-5, with 9 bases fitting TRBD1. There are 15 residues in the CDR3. The trim removed 5 bases at V and 4 bases at J, leaving 6 bases unmatched. The germline V gene has CDR1 MDHEN and CDR2 SYDVKM. In DNA form, the CDR3 reads TGTGCCAGCAGTCCCCAGGGACAGGGAAATCAGCCCCAGCATTTT. The encoded protein is CASSPQGQGNQPQHF.

This rearrangement joins TRBV11-2 to TRBJ1-4, with D perhaps TRBD1 (5 bases). The ends were cut back, 5 bases at V and 3 bases at J, with 13 bases in the middle. Germline V gives CDR1 SGHAT, CDR2 FQNNGV. The CDR3 runs to 15 residues. This chain's CDR3 is CASSPRGESNEKLFF. The CDR3 DNA reads as TGTGCCAGCAGCCCCCGGGGGGAATCTAATGAAAAACTGTTTTTT. Looking up the rest from reference TRBV11-2 and TRBJ1-4 gives the full variable domain: EAGVAQSPRYKIIEKRQSVAFWCNPISGHATLYWYQQILGQGPKLLIQFQNNGVVDDSQLPKDRFSAERLKGVDSTLKIQPAKLEDSAVYLCASSPRGESNEKLFFGSGTQLSVL.

The chain couples TRBV5-1 to TRBJ1-1; 7 nucleotides align to TRBD1. J lost 1 base, V lost 3 bases, and 15 bases had no gene match. The length of the CDR3 is 18 residues. Germline V gives CDR1 SGHRS, CDR2 YFSETQ. The CDR3 nucleotides read TGCGCCAGCAGCTCGGCCCTCAAGGGGGCGGCAGGGAACACTGAAGCTTTCTTT. It is translated as CASSSALKGAAGNTEAFF.

The gene calls are TRBV5-1 and TRBJ1-5, with 7 nucleotides matching TRBD1. The CDR3 runs 13 residues. The ends lost 0 bases at V and 6 bases at J; junction bases unmatched: 0. Germline V gene lookup returns CDR1 SGHRS and CDR2 YFSETQ. CDR3 in DNA: TGCGCCAGCAGCTTGGCAGGGGGTCAGCCCCAGCATTTT. Its translation: CASSLAGGQPQHF.